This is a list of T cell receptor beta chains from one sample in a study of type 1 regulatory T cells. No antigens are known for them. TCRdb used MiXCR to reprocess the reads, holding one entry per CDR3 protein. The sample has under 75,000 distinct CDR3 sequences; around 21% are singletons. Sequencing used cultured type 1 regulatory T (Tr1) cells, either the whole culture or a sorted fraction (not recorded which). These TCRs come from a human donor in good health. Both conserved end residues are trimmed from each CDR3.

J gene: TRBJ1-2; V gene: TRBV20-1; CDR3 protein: SARDPRVVGYT
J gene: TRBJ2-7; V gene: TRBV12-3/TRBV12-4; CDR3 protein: ASSRGDFGEQY
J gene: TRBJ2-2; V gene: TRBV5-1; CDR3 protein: ASSPNRANTGELF
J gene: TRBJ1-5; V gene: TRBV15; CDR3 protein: ATLRTGGSGSNQPQH
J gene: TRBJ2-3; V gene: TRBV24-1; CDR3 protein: ATSYRGTDTQY
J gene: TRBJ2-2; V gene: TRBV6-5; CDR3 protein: ASHLAGEHTGELF
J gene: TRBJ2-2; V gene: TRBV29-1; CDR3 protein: SVVNTGELF
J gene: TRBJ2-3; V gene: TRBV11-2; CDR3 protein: ASSLDLLIRNTQY
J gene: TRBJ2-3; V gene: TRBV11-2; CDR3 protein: AGSFAAGGADTQY
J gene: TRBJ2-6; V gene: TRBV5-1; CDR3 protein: ASSLSRDSGANVLT
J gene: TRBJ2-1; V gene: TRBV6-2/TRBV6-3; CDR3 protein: ASSYLYEGWTSVHPVNEQF
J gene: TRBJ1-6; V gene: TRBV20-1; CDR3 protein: SARGIRGTGYNSPLH
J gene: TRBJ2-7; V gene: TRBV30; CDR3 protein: AWSSTGPSQQY
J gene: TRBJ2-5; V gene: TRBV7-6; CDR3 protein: ASSFAEQETQY
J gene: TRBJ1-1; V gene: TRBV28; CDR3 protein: ASRIPGFTGAEAF
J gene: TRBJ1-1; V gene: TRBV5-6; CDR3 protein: ASSSPTRGSTEAF
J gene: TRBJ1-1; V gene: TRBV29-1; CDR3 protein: SVKDGLNTEAF
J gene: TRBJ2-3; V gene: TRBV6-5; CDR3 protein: ASRIRGDADTQY
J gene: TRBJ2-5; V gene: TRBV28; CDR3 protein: ASSLGNVETQY
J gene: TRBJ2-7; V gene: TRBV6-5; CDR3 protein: ASSIRTDSYEQY
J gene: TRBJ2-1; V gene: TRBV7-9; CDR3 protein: ASRQTGSGFVSEQF
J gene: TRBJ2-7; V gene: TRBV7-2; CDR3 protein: ASSLAGPRY
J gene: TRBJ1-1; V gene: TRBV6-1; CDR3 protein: ASSERWGAPEAF
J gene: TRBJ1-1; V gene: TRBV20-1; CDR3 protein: SALPEKGQLLLGTEAF